This entry lists 5 T cell receptor beta chains sequenced from one sample in a study of cytomegalovirus exposure and HLA in healthy donors. The PCR used 60 Vbeta and 13 Jbeta primers. The protocol was immunoSEQ multiplex PCR, while the TCRdb copy is restricted to in-frame clones and leaves out a portion. The data hold about 140,000 clones, with 70% to 80% observed a single time. Sequenced material: PBMCs. Receptors were obtained from a woman aged 45-60 years in good health and CMV-seronegative.

The rearrangement uses TRBV10-1 and TRBJ2-1; no reliable D call. This CDR3 region has 17 residues. V was trimmed by 6 bases and J by 0 bases, leaving 18 bases between them. Germline V gene data show CDR1 as WNHNN and CDR2 as SYGVQD (reference sequence). The CDR3 DNA sequence: TGCGCCAGCAGCTCGAATGGCGGAAGGAGCTCCTACAATGAGCAGTTCTTC. This codes for CASSSNGGRSSYNEQFF.

CDR3 sequence (DNA): TGCGCCAGCAGCCAGTACGGGACAGCCTACGAGCAGTACTTC. Protein sequence: CASSQYGTAYEQYF. This chain connects TRBV4-1 to TRBJ2-7, with TRBD1 matching 7 bases. Trimming took 3 bases from V and 2 from J; bases not matched to a gene: 4. CDR1 and CDR2 from the germline V gene are MGHRA and YSYEKL. The CDR3 consists of 14 residues.

The chain employs TRBV29-1 and TRBJ1-2; D is unclear. V was trimmed by 2 bases and J by 7 bases, leaving 14 bases between them. The V gene's germline CDR1 is SQVTM and CDR2 ANQGSEA. The CDR3 sequence is 13 residues long. CDR3 nucleotides: TGCAGCGTTGAAACCGGGAATCAAGTTGGCTACACCTTC. It yields the protein CSVETGNQVGYTF.

The rearrangement links TRBV4-2 to TRBJ1-6, with a possible D match to TRBD1 (5 bases). V lost 2 bases and J lost 16, with 15 bases in between. Germline V gives CDR1 LGHNA, CDR2 YNFKEQ. The CDR3 length is 13 residues. The DNA for the CDR3 is TGTGCCAGCAGCCAAACGACCCCGACAGTTCTCCACTTT. Translated: CASSQTTPTVLHF.

The chain carries TRBV5-4 and TRBJ2-3; D is undetermined. The CDR3 contains 13 residues. Germline CDR1 reads SGHNT; CDR2 reads YYREEE (reference sequence). V lost 4 bases and J lost 2, with 8 bases in between. For the CDR3, the DNA is TGTGCCAGCAGCCTTACTACCACAGATACGCAGTATTTT. This sequence encodes CASSLTTTDTQYF. Looking up the rest from reference TRBV5-4 and TRBJ2-3 gives the full variable domain: ETGVTQSPTHLIKTRGQQVTLRCSSQSGHNTVSWYQQALGQGPQFIFQYYREEENGRGNFPPRFSGLQFPNYSSELNVNALELDDSALYLCASSLTTTDTQYFGPGTRLTVL.